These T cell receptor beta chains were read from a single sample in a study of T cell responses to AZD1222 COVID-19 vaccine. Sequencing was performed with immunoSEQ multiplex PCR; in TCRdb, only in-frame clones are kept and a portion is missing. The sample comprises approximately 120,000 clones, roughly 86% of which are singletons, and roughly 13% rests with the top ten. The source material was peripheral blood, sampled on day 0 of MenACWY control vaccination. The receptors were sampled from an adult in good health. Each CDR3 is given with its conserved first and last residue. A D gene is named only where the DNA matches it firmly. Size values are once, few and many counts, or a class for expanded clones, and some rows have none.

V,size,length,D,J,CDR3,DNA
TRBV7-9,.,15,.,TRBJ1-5,CASSPGKYSNQPQHF,TGTGCCAGCAGCCCCGGGAAATATAGCAATCAGCCCCAGCATTTT
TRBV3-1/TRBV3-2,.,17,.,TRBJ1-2,CASSPLGGATANYGYTF,TGTGCCAGCAGCCCCTTGGGGGGCGCGACGGCTAACTATGGCTACACCTTC
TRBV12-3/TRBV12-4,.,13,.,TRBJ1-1,CASREQGLGRAFF,TGTGCCAGCAGGGAACAGGGACTAGGGCGAGCTTTCTTT
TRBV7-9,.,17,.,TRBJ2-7,CASSPGSKGLLLDEQYF,TGTGCCAGCAGTCCAGGTAGTAAGGGGCTATTATTAGACGAGCAGTACTTC
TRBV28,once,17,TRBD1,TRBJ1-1,CASSLGQGFSRNTEAFF,TGTGCCAGCAGTTTGGGACAGGGATTCTCCCGAAACACTGAAGCTTTCTTT
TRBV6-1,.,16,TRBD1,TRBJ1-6,CASSETKGQGNSPLHF,TGTGCCAGCAGTGAGACAAAGGGACAGGGGAATTCACCCCTCCACTTT
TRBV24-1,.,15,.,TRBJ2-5,CATSFGGGGKETQYF,TGTGCCACCAGTTTCGGAGGGGGCGGCAAAGAGACCCAGTACTTC
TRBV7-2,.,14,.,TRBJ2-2,CASSPPTNTGELFF,TGTGCCAGCAGCCCCCCAACGAACACCGGGGAGCTGTTTTTT
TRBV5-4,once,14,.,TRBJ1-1,CASKFLGEATEAFF,TGTGCCAGCAAGTTCTTGGGGGAAGCGACTGAAGCTTTCTTT
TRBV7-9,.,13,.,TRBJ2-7,CASSLAGAYEQYF,TGTGCCAGCAGCTTAGCTGGGGCCTACGAGCAGTACTTC
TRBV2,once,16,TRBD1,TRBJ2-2,CASTSGQKRNTGELFF,TGTGCCAGCACCTCGGGACAGAAACGAAACACCGGGGAGCTGTTTTTT
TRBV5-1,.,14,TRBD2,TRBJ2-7,CASSLGTSNDEQYF,TGCGCCAGCAGCTTGGGGACTAGCAATGACGAGCAGTACTTC
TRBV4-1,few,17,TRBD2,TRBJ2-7,CASSRGTSGRAFYEQYF,TGCGCCAGCAGCCGGGGGACTAGCGGGAGGGCATTCTACGAGCAGTACTTC
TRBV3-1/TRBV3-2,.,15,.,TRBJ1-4,CASSQVQGINEKLFF,TGTGCCAGCAGCCAAGTCCAGGGGATTAATGAAAAACTGTTTTTT
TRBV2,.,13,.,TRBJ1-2,CASTPDSSGGYTF,TGTGCCAGCACCCCAGACAGTAGTGGCGGCTACACCTTC
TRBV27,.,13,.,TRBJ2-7,CASSFLSSYEQYF,TGTGCCAGCAGTTTTCTCAGCTCCTACGAGCAGTACTTC
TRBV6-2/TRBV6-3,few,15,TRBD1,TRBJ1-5,CASSLQGIWDQPQHF,TGTGCCAGCAGTTTACAGGGGATTTGGGATCAGCCCCAGCATTTT
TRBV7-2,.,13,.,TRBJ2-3,CASSLAQSDTQYF,TGTGCCAGCAGCTTAGCCCAGTCAGATACGCAGTATTTT
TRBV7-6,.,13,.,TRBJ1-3,CASSFDSGNTIYF,TGTGCCAGCAGCTTCGACTCTGGAAACACCATATATTTT
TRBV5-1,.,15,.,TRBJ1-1,CASSFPGLPNTEAFF,TGCGCCAGCAGCTTTCCGGGACTTCCGAACACTGAAGCTTTCTTT
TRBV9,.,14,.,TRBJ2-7,CASSGERRGYEQYF,TGTGCCAGCAGCGGGGAGAGGCGGGGCTACGAGCAGTACTTC
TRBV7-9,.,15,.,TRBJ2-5,CASSLALEAGETQYF,TGTGCCAGCAGCTTAGCGCTGGAGGCGGGGGAGACCCAGTACTTC
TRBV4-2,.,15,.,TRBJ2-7,CASSQDVDSSYEQYF,TGTGCCAGCAGCCAAGATGTCGACAGTTCCTACGAGCAGTACTTC
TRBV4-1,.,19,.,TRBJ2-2,CASSQDRRVEHGIAGELFF,TGCGCCAGCAGCCAAGATAGACGGGTCGAACACGGTATCGCCGGGGAGCTGTTTTTT
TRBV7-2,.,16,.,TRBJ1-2,CASSLSPLRLNYGYTF,TGTGCCAGCAGCTTATCACCCTTAAGACTTAACTATGGCTACACCTTC
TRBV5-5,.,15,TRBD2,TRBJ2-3,CASSPIAGGTDTQYF,TGTGCCAGCAGCCCCATAGCGGGGGGCACAGATACGCAGTATTTT
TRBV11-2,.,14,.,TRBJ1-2,CASRRPGTTEGYTF,TGTGCCAGCAGGCGACCGGGCACCACGGAAGGCTACACCTTC
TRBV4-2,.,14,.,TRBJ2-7,CASSKRTVSYEQYF,TGTGCCAGCAGCAAACGGACAGTCTCCTACGAGCAGTACTTC
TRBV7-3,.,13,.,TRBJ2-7,CASSLNVRGEQYF,TGTGCCAGCAGCTTAAACGTTCGAGGCGAGCAGTACTTC
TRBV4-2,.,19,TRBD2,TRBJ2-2,CASSLAGRINKRKPGELFF,TGTGCCAGCAGCCTAGCGGGACGGATAAATAAGAGAAAGCCCGGGGAGCTGTTTTTT
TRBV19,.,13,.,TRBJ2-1,CASSIVIGNEQFF,TGTGCCAGTAGTATTGTTATAGGCAATGAGCAGTTCTTC
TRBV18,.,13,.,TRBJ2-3,CASSPGLPDTQYF,TGTGCCAGCTCACCAGGGCTCCCAGATACGCAGTATTTT
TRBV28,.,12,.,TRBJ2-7,CASKGNSYEQYF,TGTGCCAGCAAAGGGAACTCCTACGAGCAGTACTTC
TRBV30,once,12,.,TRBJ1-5,CAWSPQGQPQHF,TGTGCCTGGAGTCCGCAGGGGCAGCCCCAGCATTTT
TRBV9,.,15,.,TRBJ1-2,CASSVVMGSPYGYTF,TGTGCCAGCAGCGTAGTGATGGGAAGCCCCTATGGCTACACCTTC
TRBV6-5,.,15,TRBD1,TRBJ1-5,CASSRWTGGDQPQHF,TGTGCCAGCAGCCGCTGGACAGGGGGCGATCAGCCCCAGCATTTT